This T cell receptor (beta chain) was retrieved from a study of cytomegalovirus exposure and HLA in healthy donors. It was with 60 Vbeta and 13 Jbeta primers that the PCR ran. Assay: immunoSEQ multiplex PCR; the TCRdb copy retains only in-frame clones and omits some. The table records roughly 120,000 clones, around 75% of them present only once. The CDR3 is 16 residues long. The V segment lost 1 base and the J segment 7 bases; nucleotides outside the gene matches: 8. Germline V gene data show CDR1 as SGHAT and CDR2 as FQNNGV. This clone was seen just once. The specimen was PBMCs. This TCR derives from a man in his 60s in good health and CMV-seropositive. The V and J genes are TRBV11-2 and TRBJ1-2, with TRBD1 identical over 11 bases. CDR3 in DNA: TGTGCCAGCAGCTTAGGCCCCGGGACAGGGGGAATTGGCTACACCTTC. This sequence encodes CASSLGPGTGGIGYTF.